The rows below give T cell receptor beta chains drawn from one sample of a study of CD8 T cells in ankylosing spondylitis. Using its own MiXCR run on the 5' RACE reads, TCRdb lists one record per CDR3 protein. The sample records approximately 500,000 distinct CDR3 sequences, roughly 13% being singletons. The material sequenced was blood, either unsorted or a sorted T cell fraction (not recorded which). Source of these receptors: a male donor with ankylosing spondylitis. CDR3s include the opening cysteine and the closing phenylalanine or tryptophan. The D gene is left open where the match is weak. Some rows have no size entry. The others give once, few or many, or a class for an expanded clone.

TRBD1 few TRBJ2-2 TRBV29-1 CSVLTGTITGELFF TGCAGCGTCCTGACAGGGACGATCACCGGGGAGCTGTTTTTT
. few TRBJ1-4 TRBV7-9 CASRPDESVGWNEKLFF TGTGCCAGCAGACCCGACGAGAGCGTGGGTTGGAATGAAAAACTGTTTTTT
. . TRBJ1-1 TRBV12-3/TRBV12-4 CASSPGHSNTEAFF TGTGCCAGCAGCCCCGGACACTCGAACACTGAAGCTTTCTTT
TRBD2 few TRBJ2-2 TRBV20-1 CSARSLAGLPGELFF TGCAGTGCTAGATCATTAGCGGGGCTCCCCGGGGAGCTGTTTTTT
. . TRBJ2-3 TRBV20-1 CSAPRHGTDTQYF TGCAGTGCTCCCCGCCATGGCACAGATACGCAGTATTTT
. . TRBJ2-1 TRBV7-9 CASRPEGGEQFF TGTGCCAGCAGGCCCGAGGGCGGTGAGCAGTTCTTC
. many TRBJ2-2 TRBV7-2 CASSPGDNTGELFF TGTGCCAGCAGCCCCGGAGATAACACCGGGGAGCTGTTTTTT
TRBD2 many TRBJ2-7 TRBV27 CASSSTSGSNEQYF TGTGCCAGCAGCTCGACTAGCGGGAGTAACGAGCAGTACTTC
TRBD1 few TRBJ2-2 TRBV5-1 CASSFPGQGYTGELFF TGCGCCAGCAGCTTTCCGGGACAGGGTTACACCGGGGAGCTGTTTTTT
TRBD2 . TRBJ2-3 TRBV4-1 CASSQGLADGADTQYF TGCGCCAGCAGCCAGGGACTAGCGGACGGGGCAGATACGCAGTATTTT
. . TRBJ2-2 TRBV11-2 CASSLYSKNTGELFF TGTGCCAGCAGCTTATACTCCAAGAACACCGGGGAGCTGTTTTTT
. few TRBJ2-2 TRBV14 CASSPRMGWPNTGELFF TGTGCCAGCAGCCCCCGGATGGGCTGGCCGAACACCGGGGAGCTGTTTTTT
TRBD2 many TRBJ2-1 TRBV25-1 CASRVPGLAEQFF TGTGCCAGCAGAGTACCGGGACTAGCGGAGCAGTTCTTC
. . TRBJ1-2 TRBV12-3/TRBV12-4 CATLTGRGGYTF TGTGCCACCCTGACCGGGAGAGGTGGCTACACCTTC
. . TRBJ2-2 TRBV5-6 CASSFLRGTGELFF TGTGCCAGCAGCTTCTTGAGAGGCACCGGGGAGCTGTTTTTT
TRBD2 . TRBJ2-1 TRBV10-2 CASREAGASFYNEQFF TGCGCCAGCAGGGAAGCGGGAGCTAGTTTCTACAATGAGCAGTTCTTC
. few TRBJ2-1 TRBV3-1 CASSLPLGTAYNEQFF TGTGCCAGCAGCCTTCCCCTGGGGACGGCTTACAATGAGCAGTTCTTC
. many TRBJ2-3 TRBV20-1 CSARDHGIRRADTQYF TGCAGTGCTAGAGATCACGGGATACGGAGGGCAGATACGCAGTATTTT
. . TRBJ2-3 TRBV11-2 CASSLGAGSDTQYF TGTGCCAGCAGCTTAGGTGCGGGTTCAGATACGCAGTATTTT
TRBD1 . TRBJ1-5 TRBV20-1 CSAKRQGAGNQPQHF TGCAGTGCAAAACGACAGGGGGCGGGCAATCAGCCCCAGCATTTT
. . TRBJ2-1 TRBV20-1 CSASGFRSEFF TGCAGTGCTAGTGGCTTCCGATCGGAGTTCTTC
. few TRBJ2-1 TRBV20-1 CSASMPVSYNEQFF TGCAGTGCTAGCATGCCAGTCTCCTACAATGAGCAGTTCTTC
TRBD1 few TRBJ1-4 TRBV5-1 CASSHRGPEKLFF TGCGCCAGCAGCCACAGGGGTCCGGAAAAACTGTTTTTT
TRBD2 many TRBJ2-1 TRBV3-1 CASSQAIEPSGYNEQFF TGTGCCAGCAGCCAAGCCATAGAGCCTAGCGGGTACAATGAGCAGTTCTTC
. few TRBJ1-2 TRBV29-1 CSPWTETSGYTF TGCAGCCCTTGGACAGAGACCTCTGGCTACACCTTC
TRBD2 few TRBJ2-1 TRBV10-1 CASSESAGVNNEQFF TGCGCCAGCAGTGAGTCGGCGGGGGTAAACAATGAGCAGTTCTTC
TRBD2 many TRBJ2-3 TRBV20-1 CSARVPTSGRTDTQYF TGCAGTGCTAGGGTACCTACTAGCGGGAGAACAGATACGCAGTATTTT
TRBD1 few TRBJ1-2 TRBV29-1 CSAGTGARYGYTF TGCAGCGCGGGGACAGGGGCACGCTATGGCTACACCTTC
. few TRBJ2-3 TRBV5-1 CASSLDQRLGTDTQYF TGCGCCAGCAGCTTGGATCAGCGTTTGGGCACAGATACGCAGTATTTT
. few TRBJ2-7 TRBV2 CASRLGRETYEQYF TGTGCCAGCAGGCTGGGGCGGGAAACCTACGAGCAGTACTTC
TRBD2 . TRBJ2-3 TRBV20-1 CSASGVTSGTTSTDTQYF TGCAGTGCTAGTGGTGTCACTAGCGGGACCACTAGCACAGATACGCAGTATTTT
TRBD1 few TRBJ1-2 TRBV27 CASRETGTEQYGYTF TGTGCCAGCAGAGAGACCGGGACAGAACAATATGGCTACACCTTC
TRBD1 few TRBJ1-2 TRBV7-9 CASSPSDRGLVGYGYTF TGTGCCAGCAGCCCCTCCGACAGGGGGCTGGTCGGCTATGGCTACACCTTC
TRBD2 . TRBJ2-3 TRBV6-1 CASRTTSGSDTQYF TGTGCCAGCAGGACGACTAGCGGATCAGATACGCAGTATTTT
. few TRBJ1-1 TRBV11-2 CASSLGARVTEAFF TGTGCCAGCAGCTTAGGGGCCAGGGTCACTGAAGCTTTCTTT
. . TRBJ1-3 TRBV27 CASSLSGLALMEGNTIYF TGTGCCAGCAGTTTATCGGGTTTGGCGTTGATGGAGGGAAACACCATATATTTT
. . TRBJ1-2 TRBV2 CASRAVSDNYGYTF TGTGCCAGTAGAGCAGTTTCAGATAACTATGGCTACACCTTC
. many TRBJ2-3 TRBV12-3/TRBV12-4 CASTPGIREADTQYF TGTGCCAGCACCCCTGGGATAAGGGAGGCAGATACGCAGTATTTT
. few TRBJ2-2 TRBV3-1 CASSPMANTGELFF TGTGCCAGCAGCCCCATGGCGAACACCGGGGAGCTGTTTTTT
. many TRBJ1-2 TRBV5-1 CASSLAVDIYGYTF TGCGCCAGCAGCTTGGCCGTGGATATCTATGGCTACACCTTC
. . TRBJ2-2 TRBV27 CASSRRSANTGELFF TGTGCCAGCAGTCGGCGGAGCGCGAACACCGGGGAGCTGTTTTTT
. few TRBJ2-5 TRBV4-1 CASSQEGLPRYF TGCGCCAGCAGCCAAGAGGGGCTTCCCCGGTACTTC
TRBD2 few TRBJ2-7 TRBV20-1 CSARVGAGGTTEQYF TGCAGTGCTAGAGTAGGGGCGGGAGGGACGACCGAGCAGTACTTC
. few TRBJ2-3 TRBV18 CASSPQADTQYF TGTGCCAGCTCACCACAAGCGGATACGCAGTATTTT
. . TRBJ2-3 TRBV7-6 CASSRPGDTQYF TGTGCCAGCAGCCGTCCCGGAGATACGCAGTATTTT
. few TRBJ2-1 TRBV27 CASSLGPFRSNEQFF TGTGCCAGCAGTTTGGGACCCTTTAGGTCTAATGAGCAGTTCTTC